This T cell receptor (beta chain) was sequenced for a study of Graves' ophthalmopathy and Graves' hyperthyroidism. Trimming cost V 6 bases and J 7 bases; bases outside gene matches: 1. This CDR3 is built from 13 residues. Germline V gene data show CDR1 as MNHEY and CDR2 as SMNVEV (reference sequence). Diagnosis relied on clinical symptoms, serum thyroxine, TRAb, thyroid ultrasound and orbital computed tomography. This clonotype was detected many times. Transcripts of RNA were the source for amplifying TCR beta CDR3 regions. First-round RT-PCR relied on HTBI primers, and a second-round multiplex PCR came next. TCRdb recomputed calls from the multiplex PCR reads with MiXCR, one row per CDR3 protein. This sample has some 390,000 distinct CDR3 sequences; around 19% occur once, and the top ten carry 1.6%.

The rearrangement links TRBV27 to TRBJ1-4, with 11 nucleotides matching TRBD1. Sequencing used peripheral blood. The receptor was derived from a woman aged 18 to 35 with Graves' ophthalmopathy. DNA for the CDR3: TGTGCCAGCAGCGGGACAGGGGGTGAAAAACTGTTTTTT. It specifies CASSGTGGEKLFF.